The 23 T cell receptor beta chains presented below share a single source sample, sequenced in a study of cytomegalovirus exposure and HLA in healthy donors. A multiplex PCR was run with 60 Vbeta primers and 13 Jbeta primers. Generated by immunoSEQ multiplex PCR, the TCRdb table keeps only in-frame clones and is missing some. The repertoire has approximately 160,000 clones, around 86% of them found once; the top ten carry 0.96%. Sequenced material: PBMCs. The receptors come from a girl aged 2 to 9 in good health and CMV-seropositive.

The chain carries TRBV19 and TRBJ1-2, with D uncertain. Germline V gene sequence: CDR1 LNHDA, CDR2 SQIVND (reference sequence). The CDR3 consists of 13 residues. The V gene lost 2 bases and the J gene lost 6 bases, with 10 bases spanning the gap. The CDR3 sequence is CASSISALHGYTF. CDR3 DNA: TGTGCCAGTAGTATAAGTGCACTCCATGGCTACACCTTC.

V gene TRBV5-1 combines with J gene TRBJ1-6; TRBD1 aligns across 11 bases. J lost 0 bases, V lost 2 bases, and 4 bases had no gene match. The CDR3 has 18 amino acids. The V gene's germline CDR1 is SGHRS and CDR2 YFSETQ. CDR3 bases: TGCGCCAGCAGCTTAGGACAGGGGGCGTTCTCCTATAATTCACCCCTCCACTTT. This translates into CASSLGQGAFSYNSPLHF.

This rearrangement joins TRBV30 to TRBJ2-5; 8 bases map to TRBD2. TRBJ2-7 explains the end of the DNA better; the J call may be wrong. The CDR3 runs 14 residues. The germline CDR1 and CDR2 sequences are GTSNPN and SVGIG (reference sequence). Here the CDR3 reads CAWSPGLAGYEQYF. As DNA, the CDR3 is TGTGCCTGGAGTCCTGGACTAGCAGGCTACGAGCAGTACTTC.

The rearrangement uses TRBV12-5 and TRBJ2-2; weak D call: TRBD2 (5 bases). Germline values: CDR1 LGHNT, CDR2 FRNRAP. The CDR3 is 15 residues long. Trimming left V 0 bases short and J 1 base short, with 6 bases between. CDR3 DNA: TGTGCTAGTGGTTTGGTAAGCGGGAACACCGGGGAGCTGTTTTTT. This encodes CASGLVSGNTGELFF.

The gene calls are TRBV4-1 and TRBJ2-5; D unclear. Per the germline V gene, CDR1 is MGHRA and CDR2 is YSYEKL. This CDR3 has 12 residues. Trimming took 2 bases from V and 2 from J, leaving 3 bases between them. Here the CDR3 DNA reads TGCGCCAGCAGCCAAACTCAAGAGACCCAGTACTTC. This codes for CASSQTQETQYF.

This chain connects TRBV2 to TRBJ2-7; TRBD2 matches 8 bases. Germline values: CDR1 SNHLY, CDR2 FYNNEI. The CDR3 has 14 amino acids. With V trimmed by 5 bases and J by 0 bases, 3 bases remained unmatched. The CDR3: CASSPTSGSYEQYF. CDR3 in DNA: TGTGCCAGCAGTCCAACTAGCGGCTCCTACGAGCAGTACTTC. Full variable domain (outside the CDR3, taken from reference TRBV2 and TRBJ2-7): EPEVTQTPSHQVTQMGQEVILRCVPISNHLYFYWYRQILGQKVEFLVSFYNNEISEKSEIFDDQFSVERPDGSNFTLKIRSTKLEDSAMYFCASSPTSGSYEQYFGPGTRLTVT.

The J gene is TRBJ2-2, the V gene TRBV28; no clear D. This CDR3 contains 11 residues. Trimming took 8 bases from V and 8 from J, leaving 9 bases between them. Per the germline V gene, CDR1 is MDHEN and CDR2 is SYDVKM. The CDR3 DNA reads as TGTGCCAGCGGCCCTGTGGGGGAGCTGTTTTTT. Translating it yields CASGPVGELFF. Using reference TRBV28 and TRBJ2-2 for the parts outside the CDR3, the full variable domain is DVKVTQSSRYLVKRTGEKVFLECVQDMDHENMFWYRQDPGLGLRLIYFSYDVKMKEKGDIPEGYSVSREKKERFSLILESASTNQTSMYLCASGPVGELFFGEGSRLTVL.

The J gene is TRBJ2-6, the V gene TRBV5-1, with D unclear. The V gene's germline CDR1 is SGHRS and CDR2 YFSETQ. The ends were cut back, 0 bases at V and 1 base at J, with 5 bases in the middle. This CDR3 spans 15 amino acids. DNA for the CDR3: TGCGCCAGCAGCTTGGATAGATCTGGGGCCAACGTCCTGACTTTC. Its translation is CASSLDRSGANVLTF.

The chain has TRBV30 and TRBJ2-2; the match to TRBD2 covers 8 bases. The germline CDR1 and CDR2 sequences are GTSNPN and SVGIG (reference sequence). The CDR3 runs to 15 residues. V shed 3 bases and J 7 bases; nucleotides not matched to a gene: 10. CDR3 protein: CAWRTGTRYVGELFF. DNA for the CDR3: TGTGCCTGGAGGACCGGGACTAGATATGTCGGGGAGCTGTTTTTT.

Notes on this clone: The sample contains more than one DNA sequence encoding this CDR3. The chain links TRBV6-4 to TRBJ2-1; 12 bases line up with TRBD2. V shed 3 bases and J 6 bases; nucleotides not matched to a gene: 0. Germline assignment: CDR1 MRHNA and CDR2 SNTAGT. The CDR3 extends over 14 amino acids. The chain's CDR3 is CASSELAGGNEQFF. CDR3 nucleotide sequence: TGTGCCAGCAGTGAACTAGCGGGGGGCAATGAGCAGTTCTTC.

The gene calls are TRBV21-1 and TRBJ2-7; TRBD2, the D gene given by the table, was not confirmed from the DNA. TRBV21-1 is termed a pseudogene. The CDR3 totals 15 residues. CDR3 amino acids: CASSKAGGRAYEQYF. DNA of the CDR3: TGTGCCAGCAGCAAAGCGGGCGGGAGGGCCTACGAGCAGTACTTC.

This clone was seen a few times. The J gene is TRBJ2-7, the V gene TRBV19; 8 bases fit TRBD1. The CDR3 totals 15 residues. Germline lookup yields CDR1 LNHDA and CDR2 SQIVND (reference sequence). V was pared by 5 bases and J by 0 bases, with 6 bases of the junction left unmatched. The CDR3: CASSDRGRSSYEQYF. As DNA, the CDR3 is TGTGCCAGTAGTGACAGGGGCCGTAGCTCCTACGAGCAGTACTTC. The full variable domain, completed using reference TRBV19 and TRBJ2-7, is DGGITQSPKYLFRKEGQNVTLSCEQNLNHDAMYWYRQDPGQGLRLIYYSQIVNDFQKGDIAEGYSVSREKKESFPLTVTSAQKNPTAFYLCASSDRGRSSYEQYFGPGTRLTVT.

The chain uses TRBV30 and TRBJ1-2, with 7 nucleotides matching TRBD1. The CDR3 has 16 residues. V trimming: 2 bases; J trimming: 6 bases; junction bases outside the gene matches: 15. Germline CDR1 reads GTSNPN; CDR2 reads SVGIG (reference sequence). This CDR3 reads CAWSNPLGGRGNGYTF. CDR3 nucleotides: TGTGCCTGGAGTAACCCCCTAGGGGGCAGGGGGAATGGCTACACCTTC.

The chain employs TRBV7-9 and TRBJ1-2; 9 nucleotides agree with TRBD1. V shed 4 bases, J shed 2 bases, and the junction held 8 bases outside the gene matches. CDR3 size: 16 residues. CDR1 SEHNR and CDR2 FQNEAQ come from the germline V gene (reference sequence). This CDR3 is CASSSTDGTGNYGYTF. The CDR3, as DNA: TGTGCCAGCAGCTCGACGGACGGGACAGGGAACTATGGCTACACCTTC.

This chain connects TRBV19 to TRBJ1-3; TRBD1 matches 9 bases. The CDR3 is made up of 14 amino acids. Germline CDR1 reads LNHDA; CDR2 reads SQIVND (reference sequence). V shed 5 bases and J 4 bases; nucleotides not matched to a gene: 3. CDR3 in DNA: TGTGCCAGTAGTGCGGACAGGGGCGGAAACACCATATATTTT. It translates to CASSADRGGNTIYF.

V is TRBV6-6 and J is TRBJ2-1, with 11 bases identical to TRBD2. The ends lost 0 bases at V and 10 bases at J; junction bases unmatched: 2. CDR3 length: 14 amino acids. The V gene's germline CDR1 is MNHNY and CDR2 SVGAGI (reference sequence). Here the CDR3 DNA reads TGTGCCAGCAGTTACTCGGCTAGCGGGAGGGAGCAGTTCTTC. It codes for CASSYSASGREQFF.

This clone has a single count. This rearrangement joins TRBV23-1 to TRBJ1-5; D not resolved. TRBV23-1 is identified as an open reading frame with a role that is uncertain. V gave up 3 bases and J gave up 11 bases, with 11 bases separating them. The CDR3 runs to 12 residues. DNA of the CDR3: TGCGCCAGCAGTCACCACCGGGAGTCCCAGCATTTT. It is translated as CASSHHRESQHF.

The V and J genes are TRBV7-9 and TRBJ1-2, with TRBD1 as a possible D gene (5 bases). V gave up 1 base and J gave up 3 bases, with 12 bases separating them. This CDR3 has 15 residues. Germline-derived CDR1 and CDR2 are SEHNR and FQNEAQ (reference sequence). CDR3 sequence (DNA): TGTGCCAGCAGCTTAGTCCGGGGGGTAGACTATGGCTACACCTTC. Residues: CASSLVRGVDYGYTF.

The chain combines TRBV7-6 with TRBJ1-5, with D perhaps matching TRBD1 (6 bases). V shed 5 bases and J shed 0 bases, with 17 bases lying between them. This CDR3 has 17 amino acids. Per germline, CDR1 SGHVS and CDR2 FNYEAQ. CDR3 DNA sequence: TGTGCCAGCAGCCCCGAGTCCGGGACATATAGCAATCAGCCCCAGCATTTT. Residues: CASSPESGTYSNQPQHF.

The chain uses TRBV11-2 and TRBJ2-1; D is uncertain. The length of the CDR3 is 12 residues. Germline V CDR1 and CDR2: SGHAT, FQNNGV. Trimming removed 5 bases at V and 7 bases at J, with 9 bases between. The DNA for the CDR3 is TGTGCCAGCAGCCTCATGAGTAATGAGCAGTTCTTC. This gives the protein CASSLMSNEQFF.

The chain recombines TRBV4-1 with TRBJ2-5; 10 bases map to TRBD2. Germline CDR1 MGHRA, CDR2 YSYEKL. CDR3 size: 16 residues. V was clipped by 3 bases and J by 5 bases; unmatched bases: 9. CDR3 bases: TGCGCCAGCAGCCATCCTAGCGGGAGTCGGTGGGAGACCCAGTACTTC. Amino acids: CASSHPSGSRWETQYF.

The CDR3 loop is CASSPVLANTGELFF. CDR3 bases: TGTGCCAGCAGCCCTGTGTTAGCGAACACCGGGGAGCTGTTTTTT. The chain uses TRBV7-9 and TRBJ2-2, with D unresolved. CDR3 size: 15 residues. Germline assignment: CDR1 SEHNR and CDR2 FQNEAQ (reference sequence). Trimming took off 5 bases at V and 0 bases at J, with 10 bases between the two ends.

The chain couples TRBV5-1 to TRBJ1-2; 8 bases fit TRBD1. This CDR3 contains 14 residues. After removal of 5 bases from V and 4 bases from J, the junction contained 7 bases not matched to a gene. Germline V lookup: CDR1 SGHRS, CDR2 YFSETQ. CDR3: CASRSGTGSYGYTF. The CDR3 nucleotides are TGCGCCAGCAGATCCGGGACAGGAAGCTATGGCTACACCTTC.